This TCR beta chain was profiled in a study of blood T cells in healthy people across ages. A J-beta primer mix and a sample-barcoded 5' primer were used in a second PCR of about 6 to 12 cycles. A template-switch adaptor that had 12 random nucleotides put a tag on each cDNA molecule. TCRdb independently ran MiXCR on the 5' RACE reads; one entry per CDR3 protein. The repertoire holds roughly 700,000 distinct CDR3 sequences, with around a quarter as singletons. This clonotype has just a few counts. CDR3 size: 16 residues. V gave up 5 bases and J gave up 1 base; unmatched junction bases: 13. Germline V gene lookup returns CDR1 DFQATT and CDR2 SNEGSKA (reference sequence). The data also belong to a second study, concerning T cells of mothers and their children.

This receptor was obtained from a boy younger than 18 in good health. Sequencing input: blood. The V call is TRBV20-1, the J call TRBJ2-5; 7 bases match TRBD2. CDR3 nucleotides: TGCAGTGCTTTCCCGAGCCAAGCGGGGTTCCAAGAGACCCAGTACTTC. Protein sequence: CSAFPSQAGFQETQYF.